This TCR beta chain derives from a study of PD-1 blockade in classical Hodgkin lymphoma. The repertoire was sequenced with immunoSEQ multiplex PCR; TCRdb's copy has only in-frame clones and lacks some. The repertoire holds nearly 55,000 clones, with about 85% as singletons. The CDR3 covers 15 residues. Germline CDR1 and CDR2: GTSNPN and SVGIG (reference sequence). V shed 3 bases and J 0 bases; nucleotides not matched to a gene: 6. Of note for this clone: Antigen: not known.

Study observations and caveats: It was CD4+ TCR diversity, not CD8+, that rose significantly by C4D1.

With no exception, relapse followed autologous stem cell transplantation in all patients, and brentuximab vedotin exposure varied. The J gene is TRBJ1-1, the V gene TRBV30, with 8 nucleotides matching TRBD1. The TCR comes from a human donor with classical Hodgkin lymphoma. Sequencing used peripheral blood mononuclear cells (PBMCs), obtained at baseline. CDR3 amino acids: CAWSSQGAMNTEAFF. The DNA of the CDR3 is TGTGCCTGGAGCTCGCAGGGGGCGATGAACACTGAAGCTTTCTTT. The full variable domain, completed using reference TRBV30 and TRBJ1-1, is SQTIHQWPATLVQPVGSPLSLECTVEGTSNPNLYWYRQAAGRGLQLLFYSVGIGQISSEVPQNLSASRPQDRQFILSSKKLLLSDSGFYLCAWSSQGAMNTEAFFGQGTRLTVV.